This is a list of T cell receptor beta chains from one sample in a study of T cell responses to AZD1222 COVID-19 vaccine. TCRdb's table, derived via immunoSEQ multiplex PCR, lists solely in-frame clones and lacks some. The sample records 120,000 or so clones, approximately 94% being singletons. The sequenced sample was peripheral blood, obtained 28 days after the second AZD1222 dose. These TCRs come from an adult who received the AZD1222 COVID-19 vaccine. Each CDR3 is given without its conserved first and last residue. Fields, in order: CDR3 protein, V gene, J gene.

CDR3: ASSIVKWGQGTTAPA
V: TRBV19
J: TRBJ1-5

CDR3: ASGPSETQY
V: TRBV27
J: TRBJ2-5

CDR3: ASSQALGGELF
V: TRBV14
J: TRBJ2-2

CDR3: ASSPDRGVGGYT
V: TRBV11-2
J: TRBJ1-2

CDR3: ASSEDRTGANYGYT
V: TRBV2
J: TRBJ1-2

CDR3: ASSSIPLMGLYNEQF
V: TRBV6-2/TRBV6-3
J: TRBJ2-1

CDR3: ASSEGASYNSPLH
V: TRBV27
J: TRBJ1-6

CDR3: ASSRPGTGFNGQY
V: TRBV27
J: TRBJ2-7

CDR3: SGGTSTDTQY
V: TRBV29-1
J: TRBJ2-3

CDR3: ASRTAAENYNEQF
V: TRBV27
J: TRBJ2-1

CDR3: AISSLAGGLETQY
V: TRBV10-3
J: TRBJ2-5

CDR3: ASSSQSGTSREF
V: TRBV7-9
J: TRBJ2-1

CDR3: ASRGGSYEQY
V: TRBV5-8
J: TRBJ2-7

CDR3: ASSPAPTNTEAF
V: TRBV2
J: TRBJ1-1

CDR3: ASRESGANVLT
V: TRBV12-3/TRBV12-4
J: TRBJ2-6

CDR3: ASNGGRYNEQF
V: TRBV2
J: TRBJ2-1

CDR3: ASSQDTGISSDGYT
V: TRBV3-1/TRBV3-2
J: TRBJ1-2

CDR3: ASSSQGLGTDTQY
V: TRBV19
J: TRBJ2-3

CDR3: ATGLSYNEQF
V: TRBV28
J: TRBJ2-1

CDR3: ASSQDYYSDRPNEKLF
V: TRBV14
J: TRBJ1-4

CDR3: ASSMLRTEAF
V: TRBV19
J: TRBJ1-1

CDR3: ASSESPGGKLF
V: TRBV2
J: TRBJ1-4

CDR3: ASSLSIAANEQF
V: TRBV7-6
J: TRBJ2-1

CDR3: ASGQNWDTEAF
V: TRBV14
J: TRBJ1-1